The 15 T cell receptor beta chains reported below all come from one sample, sequenced in a study of CD8+ T cells in alopecia areata. Reverse transcription of extracted RNA yielded cDNA, which provided the sequencing template. The repertoire was sequenced with immunoSEQ multiplex PCR; TCRdb's copy has only in-frame clones and lacks some. Here the sample spans approximately 210,000 clones, roughly 66% being singletons. The treatment was: oral pan-JAK inhibitor, 5-10 mg twice daily. The source material was CD4+ T cells sorted from blood, sampled at week 24, from a patient treated with tofacitinib. All receptors come from a human donor with alopecia areata.

The V call is TRBV9, the J call TRBJ2-5; D is uncertain. CDR3 length: 13 residues. V was pared by 4 bases and J by 5 bases, with 12 bases between. Per germline, CDR1 SGDLS and CDR2 YYNGEE. CDR3 residues: CASSPSRAETQYF. The CDR3 nucleotides read TGTGCCAGCAGCCCGAGTCGGGCCGAGACCCAGTACTTC.

The rearrangement links TRBV7-3 to TRBJ1-2; D unclear. Trimming took 1 base from V and 8 from J, leaving 14 bases between them. This CDR3 is built from 14 residues. CDR1 is SGHTA, CDR2 FQGTGA, per germline. DNA of the CDR3: TGTGCCAGCAGCTTAAATGGATGGAGCGGGGGCTACACCTTC. Protein sequence: CASSLNGWSGGYTF.

Concerning this clone: This CDR3 is also generated by other DNA sequences in the sample. The gene calls are TRBV9 and TRBJ1-4; no clear D. The ends were cut back, 0 bases at V and 2 bases at J, with 5 bases in the middle. CDR3 length equals 14 residues. Germline CDR1 reads SGDLS; CDR2 reads YYNGEE. Here the CDR3 DNA reads TGTGCCAGCAGCGTAGGGGGTACTAATGAAAAACTGTTTTTT. Its protein product is CASSVGGTNEKLFF.

This rearrangement joins TRBV30 to TRBJ1-5; D not resolved. This CDR3 has 13 amino acids. The ends were cut back, 0 bases at V and 10 bases at J, with 13 bases in the middle. The germline gives CDR1 GTSNPN, CDR2 SVGIG (reference sequence). CDR3: CAWSVGSGIPQHF. DNA for the CDR3: TGTGCCTGGAGTGTAGGTAGTGGTATCCCCCAGCATTTT.

There are a few counts of this clone. This chain uses TRBV2 with TRBJ1-2; the D is unclear. Germline V gene data show CDR1 as SNHLY and CDR2 as FYNNEI. The germline V and J ends were trimmed by 4 bases and 13 bases, with 13 bases remaining between them. The CDR3 is made up of 11 amino acids. DNA for the CDR3: TGTGCCAGCAGTGTAGGCATGGTCCGCACCTTC. Residues: CASSVGMVRTF.

The rearrangement uses TRBV4-1 and TRBJ1-4; the D gene is possibly TRBD1 (5 bases). The CDR3 sequence is 16 residues long. Germline assignment: CDR1 MGHRA and CDR2 YSYEKL. V dropped 0 bases and J dropped 7 bases, with 15 bases sitting between them. CDR3 nucleotides: TGCGCCAGCAGCCAAGATGTTGGGGCGGCTGGTGAAAAACTGTTTTTT. It is translated as CASSQDVGAAGEKLFF.

The chain uses TRBV7-2 and TRBJ1-5; D unclear. Trimming stripped 6 bases from V and 4 bases from J, with 16 bases between. Germline loops: CDR1 SGHTA, CDR2 FQGNSA. The CDR3 runs to 15 residues. CDR3 in amino acids: CASSLDGRVNQPQHF. The CDR3, as DNA: TGTGCCAGCAGTCTGGACGGAAGGGTAAATCAGCCCCAGCATTTT.

The gene calls are TRBV7-2 and TRBJ2-3; D possibly corresponds to TRBD2 (5 bases). This CDR3 spans 16 amino acids. From germline, CDR1 is SGHTA and CDR2 FQGNSA. The ends were cut back, 1 base at V and 5 bases at J, with 16 bases in the middle. This chain's CDR3 is CASSLVRAASGDTQYF. The CDR3 DNA follows: TGTGCCAGCAGCTTAGTGAGGGCAGCCAGTGGAGATACGCAGTATTTT.

The rearrangement joins TRBV27 to TRBJ2-3; D may match TRBD1 or TRBD2 (5 bases each). Trimming shortened V by 8 bases and J by 2 bases, and 8 bases separated the two germline ends. Germline V gene lookup returns CDR1 MNHEY and CDR2 SMNVEV (reference sequence). The CDR3 runs to 12 residues. The CDR3 sequence is CASGTLTDTQYF. Here the CDR3 DNA reads TGTGCCAGCGGGACCCTCACAGATACGCAGTATTTT.

V usage is TRBV5-6 and J usage is TRBJ2-7, with D hard to call. Trimming took 4 bases from V and 4 from J, leaving 6 bases between them. Per the germline V gene, CDR1 is SGHDT and CDR2 is YYEEEE. CDR3 length: 11 amino acids. CDR3 region: CASSPTYEQYF. DNA of the CDR3: TGTGCCAGCAGCCCGACTTACGAGCAGTACTTC.

With regard to this clone: The same CDR3 also results from other DNA sequences found in this sample. In DNA form, the CDR3 reads TGCGCCAGCAGCTTGGGAGAGAACACTGAAGCTTTCTTT. This sequence encodes CASSLGENTEAFF. J is TRBJ1-1 and V is TRBV5-1, with D unclear. CDR3 length: 13 residues. The germline CDR1 and CDR2 sequences are SGHRS and YFSETQ. Trimming cost V 0 bases and J 1 base, with 4 bases left between them. The full variable domain, with the rest looked up from reference TRBV5-1 and TRBJ1-1, is KAGVTQTPRYLIKTRGQQVTLSCSPISGHRSVSWYQQTPGQGLQFLFEYFSETQRNKGNFPGRFSGRQFSNSRSEMNVSTLELGDSALYLCASSLGENTEAFFGQGTRLTVV.

V is TRBV20-1 and J is TRBJ1-2; D might be TRBD1 (6 bases). The V and J ends lost 6 bases and 6 bases respectively, with 8 bases between them. The CDR3 is made up of 10 amino acids. From germline, CDR1 is DFQATT and CDR2 SNEGSKA (reference sequence). This CDR3 reads CSAGGDGYTF. DNA for the CDR3: TGCAGTGCAGGGGGGGATGGCTACACCTTC.

The V and J genes are TRBV30 and TRBJ2-3, with a weak D call TRBD2 (7 bases). There are 12 residues in the CDR3. CDR1 GTSNPN and CDR2 SVGIG come from the germline V gene (reference sequence). V was pared by 0 bases and J by 14 bases, with 15 bases between. The CDR3 DNA follows: TGTGCCTGGAGTGTTCGAGGGGGGGCCGGGTATTTT. This codes for CAWSVRGGAGYF.

This clone was counted a few times. The V gene is TRBV9, the J gene TRBJ2-5, with 8 nucleotides matching TRBD2. J was trimmed by 5 bases and V by 5 bases; bases with no gene match: 14. The CDR3 sequence is 16 residues long. Looked up from germline, CDR1 is SGDLS and CDR2 is YYNGEE. The CDR3 region has the DNA TGTGCCAGCAGTTCCCTCGACAGGTCGGGAGGGGAGACCCAGTACTTC. It is translated as CASSSLDRSGGETQYF.

The V gene is TRBV29-1, the J gene TRBJ2-5; 11 bases are shared with TRBD2. The germline V gene has CDR1 SQVTM and CDR2 ANQGSEA. Losses at the gene ends were 5 bases for V and 4 bases for J; bases not matched to a gene: 6. The CDR3 is 14 residues long. The CDR3 spells CSVYGTSGRETQYF. Written as DNA, the CDR3 is TGCAGCGTTTACGGGACTAGCGGTAGAGAGACCCAGTACTTC.